These 20 T cell receptor beta chains were all obtained from the same sample, sequenced in a study of neurological immune-mediated disorders. TCRdb redid the calling of the 5' RACE reads with MiXCR, one entry per CDR3 protein. Among tens of thousands of distinct CDR3 sequences listed, around an eighth were seen once. The source material was PBMCs. These TCRs come from a woman in her forties or fifties in good health.

The chain employs TRBV20-1 and TRBJ2-7; tentatively, D is TRBD2 (6 bases). CDR3 length: 14 residues. Germline CDR1 reads DFQATT; CDR2 reads SNEGSKA (reference sequence). Trimming pared 5 bases from V and 7 bases from J, leaving 21 bases between. This CDR3 is CSALAPLTSGEQYF. The CDR3 nucleotides read TGCAGTGCTCTCGCCCCTTTGACTAGTGGTGAGCAGTACTTC.

This clonotype was found many times. This chain connects TRBV12-3 or TRBV12-4 to TRBJ2-1; 11 bases are a match to TRBD2. The CDR3 contains 12 residues. The V gene end was trimmed by 3 bases and the J gene end by 12 bases; junction bases not matched to a gene: 1. The CDR3 coding sequence is TGTGCCAGCAGTTTTCTAGCGGGGGGGCAGTTCTTC. Translation: CASSFLAGGQFF.

This clonotype was observed a few times. The chain is built from TRBV5-1 and TRBJ1-1, with D unresolved. CDR1 and CDR2 (germline): SGHRS, YFSETQ. This CDR3 is built from 13 residues. Trimming removed 4 bases from V and 0 bases from J, with 7 bases in between. CDR3 in amino acids: CASSLQMNTEAFF. Written as DNA, the CDR3 is TGCGCCAGCAGCCTACAGATGAACACTGAAGCTTTCTTT.

This clonotype was observed at least ten times. The gene calls are TRBV7-2 and TRBJ2-4; D uncertain. The CDR3 contains 14 residues. CDR1 and CDR2 (germline): SGHTA, FQGNSA. V lost 1 base and J 0 bases, leaving 4 bases between the germline ends. The CDR3 loop reads CASSLDRAKNIQYF. The CDR3 nucleotides are TGTGCCAGCAGCTTAGACAGAGCCAAAAACATTCAGTACTTC.

There are many counts of this clonotype. The CDR3: CASSLMQTTGELFF. CDR3 bases: TGTGCCAGCAGCTTGATGCAGACCACCGGGGAGCTGTTTTTT. V usage is TRBV7-2 and J usage is TRBJ2-2; no clear D gene. The germline V gene has CDR1 SGHTA and CDR2 FQGNSA. V gave up 3 bases and J gave up 4 bases, with 9 bases separating them. The length of the CDR3 is 14 residues.

In its sample, this clonotype was seen many times. V usage is TRBV28 and J usage is TRBJ2-1; TRBD1 or TRBD2 may be the D gene (5 bases each). Germline assignment: CDR1 MDHEN and CDR2 SYDVKM. V lost 5 bases and J lost 9, with 17 bases in between. The CDR3 spans 14 residues. CDR3 region: CASSISRGGGEQFF. CDR3 DNA: TGTGCCAGCAGTATTAGCCGGGGCGGCGGTGAGCAGTTCTTC.

This clonotype was seen ten or more times. The CDR3 region has the DNA TGTGCCAGCAGCCAGTGGGGGCGATCCTACGAGCAGTACTTC. Translated, it gives CASSQWGRSYEQYF. The rearrangement joins TRBV3-1 to TRBJ2-7, with D possibly being TRBD1 (6 bases). V dropped 3 bases and J dropped 1 base, with 10 bases sitting between them. The CDR3 has 14 residues. Germline loops: CDR1 LGHDT, CDR2 YNNKEL (reference sequence).

This clonotype has a count of ten or more. The gene calls are TRBV10-3 and TRBJ2-1; TRBD2 is a possible D gene (6 bases). V was trimmed by 4 bases and J by 10 bases, leaving 8 bases between them. CDR1 and CDR2 (germline): ENHRY, SYGVKD. The CDR3 loop spans 11 amino acids. The CDR3 is CAISAGDEQFF. CDR3 DNA: TGTGCCATCAGTGCGGGAGACGAGCAGTTCTTC.

This clonotype was picked up many times. The chain joins TRBV20-1 to TRBJ2-1; D might be TRBD2 (5 bases). Per germline, CDR1 DFQATT and CDR2 SNEGSKA (reference sequence). The CDR3 is made up of 13 amino acids. Trimming shortened V by 6 bases and J by 2 bases, and 11 bases separated the two germline ends. The CDR3 sequence: CSALLVAYNEQFF. The DNA for the CDR3 is TGCAGTGCATTACTAGTTGCCTACAATGAGCAGTTCTTC.

In this sample, this clonotype turned up many times. This chain links TRBV5-1 with TRBJ1-2; 7 bases are shared with TRBD1. The CDR3 has 13 amino acids. V lost 4 bases and J lost 7; bases outside the gene matches: 7. Germline values: CDR1 SGHRS, CDR2 YFSETQ. The CDR3 reads CASSDDRVGGYTF. The CDR3 nucleotides read TGCGCCAGCAGCGATGACAGGGTCGGTGGCTACACCTTC.

This clonotype was seen at least ten times. V gene TRBV7-8 combines with J gene TRBJ2-7; 8 nucleotides line up with TRBD1. The CDR3 consists of 14 residues. V lost 5 bases and J lost 3; bases outside the gene matches: 6. Per the germline V gene, CDR1 is SGHVS and CDR2 is FQNEAQ. CDR3: CASSPETGVYEQYF. In DNA, the CDR3 is TGTGCCAGCAGCCCAGAGACAGGGGTCTACGAGCAGTACTTC.

This clonotype was detected ten times or more. Germline and junction disagree at one end, which may indicate a read error. This chain uses TRBV28 with TRBJ1-5, with D hard to call. CDR3 length: 13 amino acids. The germline V gene has CDR1 MDHEN and CDR2 SYDVKM. The CDR3 bases are TGCGCCAGCAGCTTAGATAGCAATCAGCCCCAGCATTTT. This translates into CASSLDSNQPQHF.

This clonotype was seen at least ten times. The V call is TRBV20-1, the J call TRBJ2-1; no reliable D call. The CDR3 has 12 residues. The germline V gene encodes CDR1 DFQATT and CDR2 SNEGSKA (reference sequence). V was pared by 3 bases and J by 6 bases, with 9 bases between. CDR3 region: CSASISANEQFF. CDR3 in DNA: TGCAGTGCTAGCATTTCAGCCAATGAGCAGTTCTTC.

Ten or more counts support this clonotype. The rearrangement links TRBV7-2 to TRBJ1-4; D is unclear. V lost 5 bases and J lost 7, with 11 bases in between. CDR3 size: 13 residues. Germline V gene data show CDR1 as SGHTA and CDR2 as FQGNSA. The CDR3 DNA reads TGTGCCAGCAGCCCCCCCGCCGTTGAAAAACTGTTTTTT. It specifies CASSPPAVEKLFF.

The table lists this clonotype with a few counts. This chain connects TRBV7-9 to TRBJ2-1; D call uncertain. The germline V gene encodes CDR1 SEHNR and CDR2 FQNEAQ (reference sequence). V was clipped by 2 bases and J by 8 bases, with 4 bases between them. This CDR3 contains 11 residues. CDR3 sequence: CASSLSDEQFF. In nucleotides, the CDR3 is TGTGCCAGCAGCTTATCTGATGAGCAGTTCTTC.

This clonotype was observed many times. The chain links TRBV3-1 to TRBJ1-1; D remains unclear. This CDR3 is built from 14 residues. Germline lookup yields CDR1 LGHDT and CDR2 YNNKEL (reference sequence). The V end was cut by 5 bases, the J end by 0 bases, with 10 bases between. The CDR3 DNA reads TGTGCCAGCAGCTTTCGGGGTCTGAACACTGAAGCTTTCTTT. Translated: CASSFRGLNTEAFF.

In regard to this clonotype: This could be a read error, since a much larger clone is one nucleotide away. V and J are TRBV6-6 and TRBJ1-1; D ambiguous. The CDR3 sequence is 15 residues long. Germline loops: CDR1 MNHNY, CDR2 SVGAGI (reference sequence). The V gene lost 2 bases and the J gene lost 0 bases, with 10 bases spanning the gap. The CDR3 spells CASSYGVGMNTEAFF. CDR3 in DNA: TGTGCCAGCAGTTACGGGGTAGGTATGAACACTGAAGCTTTCTTT.

About this clonotype: One end of the junction varies from germline; a read error may be responsible. The rearrangement uses TRBV7-2 and TRBJ2-1; 9 nucleotides agree with TRBD2. The CDR3 loop spans 16 amino acids. Germline lookup yields CDR1 SGHTA and CDR2 FQGNSA. CDR3 region: CASSSPGLASYNGQFF. CDR3 bases: TGTGCCAGCAGCTCTCCGGGACTAGCCTCATACAATGGGCAGTTCTTC.

This clonotype was counted a few times. The chain recombines TRBV5-5 with TRBJ2-7, with TRBD1 matching 12 bases. Germline V CDR1 and CDR2: SGHKS, YYEKEE (reference sequence). J was trimmed by 3 bases and V by 4 bases; bases with no gene match: 5. There are 15 residues in the CDR3. The CDR3 DNA is TGTGCCAGCAGCACCGGGACAGGGGGCTTCTACGAGCAGTACTTC. This codes for CASSTGTGGFYEQYF.

This clonotype appeared a few times. The J gene is TRBJ2-2, the V gene TRBV12-3 or TRBV12-4; TRBD1 agrees at 8 bases. This CDR3 region has 15 residues. V was clipped by 5 bases and J by 4 bases; unmatched bases: 6. The DNA of the CDR3 is TGTGCCAGCAGTCCAGGGGGCTCGAGCACCGGGGAGCTGTTTTTT. It codes for CASSPGGSSTGELFF.